The 26 T cell receptor beta chains below come from one sample, sequenced in a study of T cell responses to AZD1222 COVID-19 vaccine. The method was immunoSEQ multiplex PCR; TCRdb's version includes in-frame clones alone and lacks a portion of them. The table records approximately 170,000 clones, over 75% of them present only once. The sample here was peripheral blood, taken on day 0 of AZD1222 vaccination. These receptors were taken from an adult in good health.

This clone has a handful of counts. The DNA for the CDR3 is TGTGCCAGCAGTGCCACCGGGACAGGGACAGCCACTGAAGCTTTCTTT. Protein product: CASSATGTGTATEAFF. This chain uses TRBV6-1 with TRBJ1-1; 9 nucleotides align to TRBD1. With V trimmed by 4 bases and J by 4 bases, 10 bases remained unmatched. There are 16 residues in the CDR3. Germline V lookup: CDR1 MNHNS, CDR2 SASEGT.

In DNA, the CDR3 is TGTGCCAGCAGTGAAGTCGATGGGGGCCTTCCTGAAGATACGCAGTATTTT. Its protein product is CASSEVDGGLPEDTQYF. The chain uses TRBV25-1 and TRBJ2-3; D perhaps matches TRBD1 (6 bases). The V gene's germline CDR1 is MGHDK and CDR2 SYGVNS. The CDR3 has 17 residues. The V end was cut by 2 bases, the J end by 5 bases, with 20 bases between.

The V gene is TRBV7-9, the J gene TRBJ1-5; D gene unclear. Germline V gene sequence: CDR1 SEHNR, CDR2 FQNEAQ (reference sequence). This CDR3 comprises 17 residues. V lost 1 base and J 0 bases, leaving 13 bases between the germline ends. This chain's CDR3 is CASSLVGGPFSNQPQHF. The CDR3 region has the DNA TGTGCCAGCAGCTTAGTTGGAGGGCCCTTTAGCAATCAGCCCCAGCATTTT.

V is TRBV5-4 and J is TRBJ2-2; 8 bases map to TRBD2. In germline, CDR1 is SGHNT, CDR2 YYREEE (reference sequence). The CDR3 extends over 16 amino acids. V was clipped by 4 bases and J by 0 bases; unmatched bases: 5. CDR3 nucleotides: TGTGCCAGCAGCCCCGGGGGGGTCGCGAACACCGGGGAGCTGTTTTTT. It translates to CASSPGGVANTGELFF.

The chain uses TRBV18 and TRBJ1-2, with D possibly matching TRBD1 (5 bases). Trimming cost V 4 bases and J 7 bases, with 16 bases left between them. The CDR3 covers 14 residues. Germline-derived CDR1 and CDR2 are KGHSH and LQKENI. CDR3 residues: CASSHPLGVPGYTF. The CDR3 DNA is TGTGCCAGCTCACACCCCTTGGGGGTTCCTGGCTACACCTTC.

The chain employs TRBV10-3 and TRBJ2-7, with unresolved D. Deletions cut 2 bases from V and 4 bases from J, with 12 bases between. The CDR3 runs to 14 residues. The germline gives CDR1 ENHRY, CDR2 SYGVKD. Here the CDR3 reads CAISEGQAIYEQYV. The CDR3 DNA is TGTGCCATCAGTGAGGGTCAGGCGATTTACGAGCAGTACGTC.

V and J are TRBV6-5 and TRBJ2-3; perhaps D is TRBD1 or TRBD2 (6 bases each). CDR3 length equals 15 residues. Deletions cut 7 bases from V and 3 bases from J, with 17 bases between. Per the germline V gene, CDR1 is MNHEY and CDR2 is SVGAGI. The CDR3 reads CASTIMGGGTDTQYF. The CDR3 bases are TGTGCCAGCACTATAATGGGGGGCGGGACAGATACGCAGTATTTT.

V gene TRBV6-5 combines with J gene TRBJ2-7; possible D gene TRBD1, 5 bases. Germline V gives CDR1 MNHEY, CDR2 SVGAGI. The CDR3 is 12 residues long. The germline V and J ends were trimmed by 5 bases and 3 bases, with 8 bases remaining between them. The CDR3 DNA sequence: TGTGCCAGCAGTCTACAGGACTACGAGCAGTACGTC. Its translation: CASSLQDYEQYV.

This chain joins TRBV5-5 and TRBJ1-2; D is possibly TRBD1 (5 bases). The germline V gene encodes CDR1 SGHKS and CDR2 YYEKEE (reference sequence). Trimming left V 4 bases short and J 5 bases short, with 12 bases between. CDR3 length equals 13 residues. CDR3 coding DNA: TGTGCCAGCAGCGAAGGGGCAGGGTATGGCTACACCTTC. It is translated as CASSEGAGYGYTF.

This clone appeared once. V gene TRBV28 combines with J gene TRBJ2-5; tentatively, D is TRBD2 (5 bases). Germline lookup yields CDR1 MDHEN and CDR2 SYDVKM. The CDR3 extends over 13 amino acids. Trimming cost V 3 bases and J 4 bases, with 9 bases left between them. CDR3 coding DNA: TGTGCCAGCAGTTTCCTCGGACTAGAGACCCAGTACTTC. Its protein is CASSFLGLETQYF.

CDR3: CASTDLGHITDTQYF. The CDR3 DNA reads TGTGCCAGCACCGACCTGGGTCATATCACAGATACGCAGTATTTT. The gene calls are TRBV27 and TRBJ2-3, with D uncertain. V was clipped by 7 bases and J by 2 bases, with 16 bases between them. There are 15 residues in the CDR3. CDR1 is MNHEY, CDR2 SMNVEV, per germline (reference sequence).

The sample holds one count of this clone. V is TRBV10-3 and J is TRBJ2-7, with 12 bases identical to TRBD1. The length of the CDR3 is 15 residues. Trimming at V came to 4 bases and at J to 5 bases, leaving 6 bases not matched to a gene. Germline V gives CDR1 ENHRY, CDR2 SYGVKD. CDR3 region: CAISGPGTGGNEQYV. CDR3 bases: TGTGCCATCAGTGGCCCCGGGACAGGGGGCAACGAGCAGTACGTC.

This clone was picked up one time. The chain joins TRBV20-1 to TRBJ1-6, with 10 bases aligning to TRBD1. The CDR3 consists of 18 residues. The V gene end was trimmed by 3 bases and the J gene end by 4 bases; junction bases not matched to a gene: 12. Germline lookup yields CDR1 DFQATT and CDR2 SNEGSKA (reference sequence). CDR3 sequence (DNA): TGCAGTGCTAGTCTACGACAGGGGGCTTCTTCATATAATTCACCCCTCCACTTT. Translated: CSASLRQGASSYNSPLHF.

The chain has TRBV18 and TRBJ2-5; 10 bases fit TRBD2. There are 14 residues in the CDR3. V shed 6 bases and J 1 base; nucleotides not matched to a gene: 2. Per the germline V gene, CDR1 is KGHSH and CDR2 is LQKENI. CDR3 bases: TGTGCCAGCTCCCAGCGGGGGGGCCAAGAGACCCAGTACTTC. Protein: CASSQRGGQETQYF.

V and J are TRBV19 and TRBJ1-1, with D perhaps matching TRBD1 (5 bases). This CDR3 contains 13 residues. Germline V gene sequence: CDR1 LNHDA, CDR2 SQIVND (reference sequence). Trimming shortened V by 9 bases and J by 3 bases, and 14 bases separated the two germline ends. DNA of the CDR3: TGTGCCAGCTATTCACAGGTCTACACTGAAGCTTTCTTT. Translation: CASYSQVYTEAFF. Supplemented by reference TRBV19 and TRBJ1-1, the full variable domain reads DGGITQSPKYLFRKEGQNVTLSCEQNLNHDAMYWYRQDPGQGLRLIYYSQIVNDFQKGDIAEGYSVSREKKESFPLTVTSAQKNPTAFYLCASYSQVYTEAFFGQGTRLTVV.

The CDR3 here is CASAGVSGANVLTF. Written as DNA, the CDR3 is TGCGCCAGCGCCGGGGTATCTGGGGCCAACGTCCTGACTTTC. The rearrangement links TRBV5-1 to TRBJ2-6; TRBD2 is a possible D gene (5 bases). This CDR3 comprises 14 residues. CDR1 and CDR2 (germline): SGHRS, YFSETQ. Trimming pared 7 bases from V and 1 base from J, leaving 9 bases between.

This chain connects TRBV7-3 to TRBJ2-1, with 8 bases fitting TRBD2. Losses at the gene ends were 5 bases for V and 7 bases for J; bases not matched to a gene: 4. This CDR3 spans 13 amino acids. The germline V gene has CDR1 SGHTA and CDR2 FQGTGA. The CDR3: CASSKAGVNEQFF. The CDR3 DNA reads as TGTGCCAGCAGCAAAGCGGGGGTGAATGAGCAGTTCTTC.

V is TRBV11-3 and J is TRBJ2-3; the D is unclear. V lost 3 bases to trimming and J lost 1 base, with 8 bases between them. Germline V gene sequence: CDR1 SGHNT, CDR2 YENEEA. The CDR3 is 14 amino acids. The CDR3 region is CASSFHRGTDTQYF. CDR3 in DNA: TGTGCCAGCAGCTTTCACAGAGGCACAGATACGCAGTATTTT. Full variable domain (missing parts from reference TRBV11-3 and TRBJ2-3): EAGVVQSPRYKIIEKKQPVAFWCNPISGHNTLYWYLQNLGQGPELLIRYENEEAVDDSQLPKDRFSAERLKGVDSTLKIQPAELGDSAVYLCASSFHRGTDTQYFGPGTRLTVL.

The rearrangement links TRBV5-1 to TRBJ2-3; tentative D call: TRBD2 (5 bases). Germline CDR1 reads SGHRS; CDR2 reads YFSETQ. The CDR3 is 16 amino acids. The V end was cut by 4 bases, the J end by 3 bases, with 18 bases between. CDR3 sequence: CASSPDGLAYTDTQYF. Here the CDR3 DNA reads TGCGCCAGCAGCCCGGACGGGCTAGCTTATACAGATACGCAGTATTTT.

V and J are TRBV18 and TRBJ1-2, with 8 bases matching TRBD1. Germline-derived CDR1 and CDR2 are KGHSH and LQKENI. V lost 4 bases and J lost 8; bases outside the gene matches: 12. This CDR3 has 15 residues. The CDR3 bases are TGTGCCAGCTCACGAGAGACCGGGACAGGCTACGGCTACACCTTC. Amino acids: CASSRETGTGYGYTF.

The rearrangement joins TRBV5-8 to TRBJ1-5, with TRBD1 as a possible D gene (5 bases). Deletions cut 7 bases from V and 0 bases from J, with 11 bases between. The CDR3 is 14 amino acids. CDR1 is SGHTS, CDR2 YDEGEE, per germline. The CDR3 protein is CASREGVSNQPQHF. The CDR3 DNA reads as TGTGCCAGCCGCGAAGGGGTTAGCAATCAGCCCCAGCATTTT. Looking up the rest from reference TRBV5-8 and TRBJ1-5 gives the full variable domain: EAGVTQSPTHLIKTRGQQATLRCSPISGHTSVYWYQQALGLGLQFLLWYDEGEERNRGNFPPRFSGRQFPNYSSELNVNALELEDSALYLCASREGVSNQPQHFGDGTRLSIL.

The chain employs TRBV3-1 (or the pseudogene TRBV3-2) and TRBJ2-1; TRBD1 aligns across 10 bases. CDR3 size: 16 residues. Trimming cost V 1 base and J 9 bases; bases outside gene matches: 9. Germline V gene sequence: CDR1 LGHDT, CDR2 YNNKEL (reference sequence). CDR3 loop: CASSQGRTGGGGEQFF. The DNA for the CDR3 is TGTGCCAGCAGCCAAGGGCGGACAGGGGGAGGTGGTGAGCAGTTCTTC.

The chain has TRBV5-6 and TRBJ1-3; 8 bases line up with TRBD1. The CDR3 runs to 15 residues. With V trimmed by 4 bases and J by 2 bases, 5 bases remained unmatched. Looked up from germline, CDR1 is SGHDT and CDR2 is YYEEEE. This CDR3 reads CASSRTGITGNTIYF. DNA for the CDR3: TGTGCCAGCAGCAGGACAGGGATCACTGGAAACACCATATATTTT.

The V and J genes are TRBV6-2 or TRBV6-3 and TRBJ1-2, with D tentatively TRBD1 (5 bases). Trimming cost V 2 bases and J 1 base, with 14 bases left between them. In germline, CDR1 is MNHEY, CDR2 SVGEGT. The CDR3 has 16 residues. Here the CDR3 DNA reads TGTGCCAGCAGTTACGGGCGCGCAGGGAATAACTATGGCTACACCTTC. This codes for CASSYGRAGNNYGYTF.

The rearrangement uses TRBV6-5 and TRBJ1-2, with a weak D call TRBD1 (6 bases). Germline CDR1 is MNHEY and CDR2 is SVGAGI. V lost 11 bases and J lost 2, with 18 bases in between. CDR3 size: 14 residues. The CDR3, as DNA: TGTGCCGGCCAAGGGGGTACAGGGAACTATGGCTACACCTTC. Translated, it gives CAGQGGTGNYGYTF.

This chain links TRBV5-1 with TRBJ1-6, with D unclear. Germline lookup yields CDR1 SGHRS and CDR2 YFSETQ. The CDR3 totals 16 residues. Trimming pared 0 bases from V and 0 bases from J, leaving 7 bases between. The CDR3 sequence: CASSLGQVSYNSPLHF. The CDR3 region has the DNA TGCGCCAGCAGCTTGGGCCAGGTCTCCTATAATTCACCCCTCCACTTT.